The T cell receptor beta chain under discussion was sequenced for a study of HIV-infected patients and healthy controls. Germline-derived CDR1 and CDR2 are SGHTA and FQGNSA. CDR3 length: 15 amino acids. J gave up 1 base and V 4 bases, and 1 base lay outside the gene matches. Reverse transcription used approximately 500 ng RNA and constant-region primers for alpha and beta. Using multiplexing indices, alpha and beta chain libraries were generated apart by chain-specific third strand synthesis. From the 5' RACE reads, TCRdb called clonotypes with MiXCR, one entry per CDR3 protein. The sample comprises under 25,000 distinct CDR3 sequences, almost 9% of which are singletons, and over 2.5% rests with the top ten. The repertoire came from unfractionated whole blood and reflected all unsorted peripheral T cells. Peripheral blood, 2 to 3 ml, was drawn for RNA extraction. General observations from the study: Unequal distinct sequence numbers between patients and controls complicated comparisons. HIV-infected repertoires had significantly higher mean Gini indices than controls, possibly reflecting oligoclonality.

By share, this clonotype ranks as medium-sized. The antigen is unknown. The sequenced sample consisted of blood. This TCR was sampled from an adult in good health. The rearrangement links TRBV7-2 to TRBJ2-5; the match to TRBD2 covers 12 bases. The CDR3 is CASSSGLAGQETQYF. CDR3 sequence (DNA): TGTGCCAGCAGCTCGGGACTAGCGGGCCAAGAGACCCAGTACTTC.